A single sample gave rise to the 10 T cell receptor beta chains below, sequenced in a study of shared clonotypes between healthy human individuals. Produced via immunoSEQ multiplex PCR; TCRdb's table is partial and in-frame only. Of 640,000 or so clones in the sample, approximately 75% were seen once. The sequenced sample was memory CD4+ T cells sorted from blood. Subset: CD45RA-negative fraction. These receptors were taken from a woman younger than 45 in good health.

The chain joins TRBV27 to TRBJ2-5; TRBD2 matches 11 bases. The ends lost 6 bases at V and 5 bases at J; junction bases unmatched: 8. The CDR3 is made up of 15 amino acids. Per germline, CDR1 MNHEY and CDR2 SMNVEV (reference sequence). CDR3 loop: CASSRGTSGGETQYF. The CDR3 DNA is TGTGCCAGCAGCCGCGGGACTAGCGGAGGCGAGACCCAGTACTTC.

V is TRBV14 and J is TRBJ2-7; 10 bases agree with TRBD2. This CDR3 has 15 residues. V trimming: 4 bases; J trimming: 3 bases; junction bases outside the gene matches: 6. Germline V lookup: CDR1 SGHDN, CDR2 FVKESK. The CDR3 here is CASSLGLAGVYEQYF. CDR3 DNA sequence: TGTGCCAGCAGCCTTGGGCTAGCGGGAGTCTACGAGCAGTACTTC.

Notes on this clone: It may be a read error: a sequence one base away is much more abundant. This chain links TRBV5-1 with TRBJ2-5; 11 bases map to TRBD1. The CDR3 runs to 16 residues. Germline CDR1 SGHRS, CDR2 YFSETQ. The CDR3 loop is CANSPGTGGRAETQYF. The CDR3 coding sequence is TGCGCCAACAGCCCGGGGACAGGGGGACGCGCGGAGACCCAGTACTTC.

J is TRBJ1-2 and V is TRBV28; no reliable D call. This CDR3 spans 13 amino acids. Per germline, CDR1 MDHEN and CDR2 SYDVKM. Trimming took 6 bases from V and 4 from J, leaving 12 bases between them. The CDR3 sequence is CASRLPGFYGYTF. DNA for the CDR3: TGTGCCAGCAGGCTGCCGGGGTTCTATGGCTACACCTTC.

This clone was detected only a few times. The V call is TRBV30, the J call TRBJ1-1, with D possibly TRBD1 on 5 matching bases. The CDR3 has 13 amino acids. V shed 3 bases and J shed 1 base, with 9 bases lying between them. From germline, CDR1 is GTSNPN and CDR2 SVGIG (reference sequence). DNA of the CDR3: TGTGCCTGGAGCGGAACAGGGAACACTGAAGCTTTCTTT. Protein: CAWSGTGNTEAFF.

The gene calls are TRBV7-2 and TRBJ1-2, with D hard to call. This CDR3 is 13 amino acids long. Germline V gives CDR1 SGHTA, CDR2 FQGNSA. V was pared by 5 bases and J by 2 bases, with 9 bases between. The chain's CDR3 is CASSPYGNYGYTF. CDR3 nucleotides: TGTGCCAGCAGCCCCTATGGAAACTATGGCTACACCTTC.

This clone was detected ten times or more. The gene calls are TRBV5-1 and TRBJ2-1; TRBD1 might be the D (5 bases). The CDR3 contains 14 residues. The V gene's germline CDR1 is SGHRS and CDR2 YFSETQ. The V gene lost 0 bases and the J gene lost 8 bases, with 12 bases spanning the gap. The CDR3 DNA reads as TGCGCCAGCAGCTTGGCCCAGGTCAGGGATGAGCAGTTCTTC. Encoded protein: CASSLAQVRDEQFF.

This clone occurred once. This sequence joins TRBV28 and TRBJ1-3; D uncertain. The CDR3 contains 13 residues. Trimming stripped 11 bases from V and 2 bases from J, with 13 bases between. Germline assignment: CDR1 MDHEN and CDR2 SYDVKM. The CDR3 bases are TGTGCCTCTGGGGATCTCACTGGAAACACCATATATTTT. Its protein is CASGDLTGNTIYF.

This chain links TRBV10-2 with TRBJ2-1; D remains ambiguous. V lost 4 bases to trimming and J lost 4 bases, with 8 bases between them. CDR1 and CDR2 from the germline V gene are WSHSY and SAAADI. The CDR3 spans 13 residues. The chain's CDR3 is CASSGIEYNEQFF. The CDR3 DNA sequence: TGCGCCAGCAGTGGTATTGAGTACAATGAGCAGTTCTTC.

The chain links TRBV6-5 to TRBJ2-7, with 8 bases aligning to TRBD1. CDR1 and CDR2 from the germline V gene are MNHEY and SVGAGI. This CDR3 is 12 amino acids long. The J segment lost 5 bases and the V segment lost 5 bases, leaving 2 bases of the junction unmatched. Here the CDR3 reads CASSNRGNEQYF. The CDR3 DNA sequence: TGTGCCAGCAGTAACAGGGGGAACGAGCAGTACTTC.